This TCR beta chain was found in a study of beta chain features in type 1 diabetes. Study-level information: Examination covered roughly 100,000,000 sorted cells spanning all samples.

V lost 3 bases, J lost 1 base, and 9 bases lay in between. Germline V gives CDR1 MGHDK, CDR2 SYGVNS. The CDR3 covers 14 residues. The investigators reverse transcribed all of the isolated RNA, so they sequenced expressed TCRB transcripts. Sequenced naive, central memory and regulatory T cell samples produced an average of about 3.6 million reads. Only in-frame clones appear in the TCRdb table, and some are missing; sequencing was by immunoSEQ multiplex PCR. The table lists some 400,000 clones, roughly 15% of them singletons. Concerning this clone itself: Its target is unknown.

Notes on the study in general: Type 1 diabetes patients had VDJ junctions that carried fewer insertions and more deletions.

Sequencing was done on a sample of naive CD4+ T cells from blood. The chain couples TRBV25-1 to TRBJ2-5; D not resolved. The sequence derives from a woman younger than 30 in good health. The CDR3 sequence: CASSDRTVQETQYF. In nucleotides, the CDR3 is TGTGCCAGCAGTGATCGCACAGTCCAAGAGACCCAGTACTTC.